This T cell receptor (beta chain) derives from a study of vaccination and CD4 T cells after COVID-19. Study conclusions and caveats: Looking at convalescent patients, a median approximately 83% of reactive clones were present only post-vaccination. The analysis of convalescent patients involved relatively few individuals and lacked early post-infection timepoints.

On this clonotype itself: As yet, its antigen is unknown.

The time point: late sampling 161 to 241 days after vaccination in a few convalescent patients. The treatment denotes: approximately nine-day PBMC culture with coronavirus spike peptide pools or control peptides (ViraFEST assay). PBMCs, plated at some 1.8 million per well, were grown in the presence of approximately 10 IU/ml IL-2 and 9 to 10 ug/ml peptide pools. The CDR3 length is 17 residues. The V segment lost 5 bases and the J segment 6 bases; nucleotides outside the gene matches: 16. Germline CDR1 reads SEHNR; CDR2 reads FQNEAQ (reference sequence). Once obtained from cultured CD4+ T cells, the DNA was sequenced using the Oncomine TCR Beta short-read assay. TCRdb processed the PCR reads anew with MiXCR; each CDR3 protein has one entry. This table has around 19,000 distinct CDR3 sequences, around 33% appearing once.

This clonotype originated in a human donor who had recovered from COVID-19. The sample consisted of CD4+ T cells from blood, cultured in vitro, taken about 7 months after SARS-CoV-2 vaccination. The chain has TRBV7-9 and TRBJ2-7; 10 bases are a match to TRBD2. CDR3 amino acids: CASSAPRLAGENVEQYF. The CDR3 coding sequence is TGTGCCAGCAGCGCCCCGCGGCTAGCGGGAGAAAATGTCGAGCAGTACTTC.